The clone carrying this TCR beta chain was counted between two and nine times. These data come from a study of chronic HIV infection and antiretroviral therapy. TCRdb called the 5' RACE reads again in MiXCR, with one record for every CDR3 protein. The table records 30,000 or so distinct CDR3 sequences, around 9% of them present only once. The TCR comes from an adult who had HIV and had not received antiretroviral therapy, or was an uninfected healthy control (not recorded which). Input material: peripheral blood.

CDR3: CAWSLGQFQETQYF. The CDR3 coding sequence is TGTGCCTGGAGTCTAGGACAGTTCCAAGAGACCCAGTACTTC. The genes are TRBV30 and TRBJ2-5; possible D gene TRBD1, 6 bases. Deletions cut 2 bases from V and 1 base from J, with 11 bases between. CDR1 and CDR2 from the germline V gene are GTSNPN and SVGIG (reference sequence). The CDR3 has 14 residues.